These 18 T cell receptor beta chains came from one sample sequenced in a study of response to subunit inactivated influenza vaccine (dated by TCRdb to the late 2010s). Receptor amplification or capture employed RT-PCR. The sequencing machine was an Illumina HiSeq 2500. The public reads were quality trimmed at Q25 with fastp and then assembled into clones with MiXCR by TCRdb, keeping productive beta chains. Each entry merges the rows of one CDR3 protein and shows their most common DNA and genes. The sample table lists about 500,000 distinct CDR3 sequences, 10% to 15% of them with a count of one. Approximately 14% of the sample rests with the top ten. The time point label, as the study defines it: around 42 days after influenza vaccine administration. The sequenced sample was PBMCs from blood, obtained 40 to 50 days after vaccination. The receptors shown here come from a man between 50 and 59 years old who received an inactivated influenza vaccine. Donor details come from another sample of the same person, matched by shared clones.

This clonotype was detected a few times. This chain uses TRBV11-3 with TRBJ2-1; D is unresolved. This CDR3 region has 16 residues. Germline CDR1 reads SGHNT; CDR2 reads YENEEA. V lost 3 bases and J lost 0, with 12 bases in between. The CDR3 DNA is TGTGCCAGCAGCTTGGATCGGTCTAGCTCCTACAATGAGCAGTTCTTC. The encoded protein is CASSLDRSSSYNEQFF.

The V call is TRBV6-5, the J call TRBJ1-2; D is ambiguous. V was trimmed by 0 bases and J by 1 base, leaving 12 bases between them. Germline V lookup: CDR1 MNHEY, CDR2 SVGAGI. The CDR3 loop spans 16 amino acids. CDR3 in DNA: TGTGCCAGCAGTTACTCGCCTGGACGGAATAACTATGGCTACACCTTC. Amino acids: CASSYSPGRNNYGYTF.

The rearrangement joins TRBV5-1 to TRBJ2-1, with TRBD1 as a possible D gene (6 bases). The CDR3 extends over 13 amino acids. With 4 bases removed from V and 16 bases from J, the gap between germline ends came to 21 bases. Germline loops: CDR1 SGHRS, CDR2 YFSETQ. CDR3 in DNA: TGCGCCAGCAGCCTGATGCCGGGACATCTGGGATTCTTC. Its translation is CASSLMPGHLGFF. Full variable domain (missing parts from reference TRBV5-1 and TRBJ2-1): KAGVTQTPRYLIKTRGQQVTLSCSPISGHRSVSWYQQTPGQGLQFLFEYFSETQRNKGNFPGRFSGRQFSNSRSEMNVSTLELGDSALYLCASSLMPGHLGFFGPGTRLTVL.

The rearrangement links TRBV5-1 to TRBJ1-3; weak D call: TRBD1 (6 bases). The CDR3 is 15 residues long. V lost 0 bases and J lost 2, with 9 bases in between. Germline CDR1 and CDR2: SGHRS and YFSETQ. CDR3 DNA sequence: TGCGCCAGCAGCTTGGGACAGGCCGCTGGAAACACCATATATTTT. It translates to CASSLGQAAGNTIYF.

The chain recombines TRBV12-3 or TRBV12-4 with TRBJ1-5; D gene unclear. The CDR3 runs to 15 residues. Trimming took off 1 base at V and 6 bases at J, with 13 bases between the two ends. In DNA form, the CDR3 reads TGTGCCAGCAGTTTAGATGGGGTGGGCGCTCAGCCCCAGCATTTT. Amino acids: CASSLDGVGAQPQHF.

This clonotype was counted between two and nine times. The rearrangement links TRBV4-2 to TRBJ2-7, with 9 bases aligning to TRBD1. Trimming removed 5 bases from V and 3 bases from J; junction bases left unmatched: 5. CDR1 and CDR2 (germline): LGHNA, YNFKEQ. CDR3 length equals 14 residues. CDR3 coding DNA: TGTGCCAGCAGCTATCGGGGACAGGGCTACGAGCAGTACTTC. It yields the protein CASSYRGQGYEQYF.

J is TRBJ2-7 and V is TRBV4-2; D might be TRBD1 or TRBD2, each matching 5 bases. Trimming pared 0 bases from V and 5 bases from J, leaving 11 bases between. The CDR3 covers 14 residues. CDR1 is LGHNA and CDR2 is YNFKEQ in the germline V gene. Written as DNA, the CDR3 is TGTGCCAGCAGCCAAGAGAGAGAGGGGAACGAGCAGTACTTC. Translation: CASSQEREGNEQYF.

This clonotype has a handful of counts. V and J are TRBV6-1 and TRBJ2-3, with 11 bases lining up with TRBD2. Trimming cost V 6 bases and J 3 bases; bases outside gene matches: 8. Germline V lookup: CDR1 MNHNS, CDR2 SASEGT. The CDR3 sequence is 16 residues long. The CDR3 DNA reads TGTGCCAGCAGGATTGATCTAGCGGGAGGAACAGATACGCAGTATTTT. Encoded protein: CASRIDLAGGTDTQYF.

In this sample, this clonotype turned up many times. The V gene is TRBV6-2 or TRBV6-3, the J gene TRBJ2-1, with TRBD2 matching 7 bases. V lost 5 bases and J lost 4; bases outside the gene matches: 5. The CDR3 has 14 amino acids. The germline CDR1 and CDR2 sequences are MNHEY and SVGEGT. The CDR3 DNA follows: TGTGCCAGCAGTATGACTAGCACATACAATGAGCAGTTCTTC. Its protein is CASSMTSTYNEQFF.

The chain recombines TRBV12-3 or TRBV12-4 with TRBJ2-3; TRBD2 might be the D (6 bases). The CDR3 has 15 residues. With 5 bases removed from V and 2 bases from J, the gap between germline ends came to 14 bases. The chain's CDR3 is CASSSNREFTDTQYF. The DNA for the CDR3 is TGTGCCAGCAGTAGCAACCGGGAGTTCACAGATACGCAGTATTTT.

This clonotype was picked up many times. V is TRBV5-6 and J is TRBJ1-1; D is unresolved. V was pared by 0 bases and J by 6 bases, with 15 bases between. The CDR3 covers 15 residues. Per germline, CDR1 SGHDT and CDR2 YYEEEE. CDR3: CASSLVGQEPPEAFF. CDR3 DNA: TGTGCCAGCAGCTTGGTCGGGCAGGAACCGCCTGAAGCTTTCTTT.

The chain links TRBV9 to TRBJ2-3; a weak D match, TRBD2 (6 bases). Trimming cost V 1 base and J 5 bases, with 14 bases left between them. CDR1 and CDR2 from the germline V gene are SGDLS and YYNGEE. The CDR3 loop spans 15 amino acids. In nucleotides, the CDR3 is TGTGCCAGCAGCGTAACCCCTACGGGAGAAGATACGCAGTATTTT. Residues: CASSVTPTGEDTQYF.

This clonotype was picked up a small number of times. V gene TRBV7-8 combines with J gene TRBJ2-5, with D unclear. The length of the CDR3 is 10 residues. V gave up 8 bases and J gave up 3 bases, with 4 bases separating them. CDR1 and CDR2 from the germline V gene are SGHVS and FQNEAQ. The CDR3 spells CASGEETQYF. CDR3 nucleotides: TGTGCCAGCGGGGAAGAGACCCAGTACTTC. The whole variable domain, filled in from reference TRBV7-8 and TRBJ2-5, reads GAGVSQSPRYKVAKRGQDVALRCDPISGHVSLFWYQQALGQGPEFLTYFQNEAQLDKSGLPSDRFFAERPEGSVSTLKIQRTQQEDSAVYLCASGEETQYFGPGTRLLVL.

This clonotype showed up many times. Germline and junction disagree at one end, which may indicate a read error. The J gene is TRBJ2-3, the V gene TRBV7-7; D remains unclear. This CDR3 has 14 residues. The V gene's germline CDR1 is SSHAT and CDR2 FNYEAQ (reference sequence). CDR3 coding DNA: TGTGCTAGCAGCCCAGGAGACTCCTCCGATACGCAGTATTTT. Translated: CASSPGDSSDTQYF. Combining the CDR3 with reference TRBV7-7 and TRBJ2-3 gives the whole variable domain GAGVSQSPRYKVTKRGQDVTLRCDPISSHATLYWYQQALGQGPEFLTYFNYEAQPDKSGLPSDRFSAERPEGSISTLTIQRTEQRDSAMYRCASSPGDSSDTQYFGPGTRLTVL.

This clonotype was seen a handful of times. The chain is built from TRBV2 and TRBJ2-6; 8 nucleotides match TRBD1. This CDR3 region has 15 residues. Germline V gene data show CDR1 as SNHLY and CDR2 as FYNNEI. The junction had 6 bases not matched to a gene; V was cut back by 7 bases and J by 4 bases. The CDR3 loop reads CASTQGVIGANVLTF. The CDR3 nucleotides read TGTGCCAGCACACAGGGGGTAATCGGGGCCAACGTCCTGACTTTC.

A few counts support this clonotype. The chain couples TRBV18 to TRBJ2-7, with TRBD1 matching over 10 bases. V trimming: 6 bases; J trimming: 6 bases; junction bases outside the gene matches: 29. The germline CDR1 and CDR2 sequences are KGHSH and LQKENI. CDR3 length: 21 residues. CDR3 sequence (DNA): TGTGCCAGCTCCATTCTGACTCCGGGACAGGGGCTAAAAGGGCTCCGGGCCGAGCAGTACTTC. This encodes CASSILTPGQGLKGLRAEQYF.

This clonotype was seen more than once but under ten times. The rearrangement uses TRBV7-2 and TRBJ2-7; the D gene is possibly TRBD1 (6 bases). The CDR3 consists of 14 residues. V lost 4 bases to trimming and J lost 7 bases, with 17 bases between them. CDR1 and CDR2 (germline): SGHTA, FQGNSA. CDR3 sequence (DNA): TGTGCCAGCAGCTCTATGCGACAGGTAAAGGAGCAGTACTTC. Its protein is CASSSMRQVKEQYF.

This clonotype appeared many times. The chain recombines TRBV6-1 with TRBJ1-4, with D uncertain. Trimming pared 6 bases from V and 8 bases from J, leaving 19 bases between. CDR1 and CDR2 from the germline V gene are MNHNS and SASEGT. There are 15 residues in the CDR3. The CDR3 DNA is TGTGCCAGCAGCCCCCGGCATCTCATTGGGGAAAAACTGTTTTTT. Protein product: CASSPRHLIGEKLFF.